The sequence of this TCR beta chain was determined in a study of blood T cell repertoires in COVID-19. Overall study context: From the United States, Italy and Spain came samples of acute and convalescent COVID-19. PBMCs, B-cell-depleted T cells, or T cells were the source of the cDNA or gDNA that made up the material.

Participant-reported clinical history was the basis for cohort assignment. TCRdb keeps only in-frame clones here, not all; method: immunoSEQ multiplex PCR. The repertoire includes approximately 240,000 clones, 75% to 95% of them detected once, and 1.9% sits in the top ten. The CDR3 spans 16 residues. Trimming took 5 bases from V and 5 from J, leaving 18 bases between them. The germline gives CDR1 SEHNR, CDR2 FQNEAQ (reference sequence). This sequence joins TRBV7-9 and TRBJ2-2; perhaps TRBD2 as D (5 bases). This clonotype originated in a woman under 30 who had recovered from COVID-19. Sequencing was performed on PBMCs or T cells enriched from blood (not recorded which). In nucleotides, the CDR3 is TGTGCCAGCAGCCCCGCCCAGAGGGTGAGGACCGGGGAGCTGTTTTTT. Its translation is CASSPAQRVRTGELFF.